The rows below give T cell receptor beta chains drawn from one sample of a study of blood T cells in healthy people across ages. Via MiXCR, TCRdb re-called the 5' RACE reads, giving one row per CDR3 protein. This sample has under 1 million distinct CDR3 sequences, with about 42% found just once. The sequenced material came from blood. Receptors were obtained from a man between 60 and 75 years old in good health. Each CDR3 is given with its conserved first and last residue.

V	J	CDR3
TRBV7-8	TRBJ1-6	CASSPFPGQGNSPLHF
TRBV24-1	TRBJ2-1	CATSGTGGDNEQFF
TRBV7-8	TRBJ1-4	CANSSDPGINEKLFF
TRBV3-1	TRBJ2-7	CASSQVKEEQYF
TRBV2	TRBJ2-7	CASSEWEGSAYEQYF
TRBV5-1	TRBJ2-5	CASSLAGGTQETQYF
TRBV5-1	TRBJ1-2	CASRGQGQNYGYTF
TRBV12-3/TRBV12-4	TRBJ2-7	CASSPNRIYEQYF
TRBV7-9	TRBJ2-7	CASSLVEDGYEQYF
TRBV11-2	TRBJ2-6	CASSFRRGSGANVLTF
TRBV12-3/TRBV12-4	TRBJ2-6	CAVNRGTGANVLTF
TRBV5-1	TRBJ2-1	CASSPNRGRENEQFF
TRBV20-1	TRBJ2-1	CSARAGRAGFNEQFF
TRBV12-5	TRBJ1-5	CASGLTRSGTGLQPQHF
TRBV7-8	TRBJ2-2	CASSFMERTNTGELFF
TRBV2	TRBJ1-2	CASSGDRGGGYTF
TRBV7-2	TRBJ2-5	CASNDGPLGETQYF
TRBV20-1	TRBJ2-3	CSARDNLIATDTQYF
TRBV6-2/TRBV6-3	TRBJ2-1	CASGITGYYNEQFF
TRBV7-8	TRBJ2-3	CASSLGRGVGTDTQYF
TRBV4-3	TRBJ2-3	CASSQDPSGGRDTQYF
TRBV7-2	TRBJ2-2	CASRPSGGTGELFF
TRBV28	TRBJ2-7	CASSALQGDEQYF
TRBV7-9	TRBJ2-1	CASSSQGAGFF
TRBV7-2	TRBJ2-1	CASMGQRPYNEQFF
TRBV11-2	TRBJ2-1	CASSLETNEQFF
TRBV12-3/TRBV12-4	TRBJ1-1	CASSPADSNTEAFF
TRBV7-3	TRBJ1-1	CASSSGPGRTEAFF
TRBV6-1	TRBJ2-4	CASPPGAKNIQYF
TRBV14	TRBJ2-6	CASSLGRDFGANVLTF
TRBV19	TRBJ2-7	CASSITANEQYF
TRBV7-3	TRBJ2-1	CASSLTPGPYRNNEQFF
TRBV7-9	TRBJ1-5	CASSLEGTPGQPQHF
TRBV7-9	TRBJ1-4	CASSYSQGGNEKLFF
TRBV10-3	TRBJ2-4	CAISESAGNLAKNIQYF
TRBV11-1	TRBJ2-7	CASSAGQVSSYEQYF
TRBV11-1	TRBJ1-2	CASSRPRQQGARACGYTF
TRBV7-8	TRBJ2-1	CASSLETWTYRQFF
TRBV2	TRBJ2-4	CASRGEGIAKNIQYF
TRBV20-1	TRBJ1-2	CSAPSYGYTF
TRBV7-2	TRBJ2-7	CASSDGVRAEQYF
TRBV6-6	TRBJ2-3	CASSPPDSTDTQYF
TRBV2	TRBJ1-2	CASSETGQGYGYTF
TRBV9	TRBJ2-5	CASSPRDRWGETQYF
TRBV7-9	TRBJ2-6	CASSPPVVSGANVLTF
TRBV29-1	TRBJ2-7	CSVDGGPKGPYEQYF
TRBV29-1	TRBJ2-3	CSVQGSGADTQYF
TRBV20-1	TRBJ1-4	CSARDREREKLFF
TRBV7-2	-	CASSRPITDMGRPYEQYF
TRBV9	TRBJ1-2	CASSVGTPTNYGYTF
TRBV23-1	TRBJ1-4	CASSQSYCAGQGVEKLFF
TRBV12-3/TRBV12-4	TRBJ2-6	CASPGGGTGANVLTF
TRBV20-1	TRBJ1-2	CSAPDGRTSNGYTF
TRBV4-3	TRBJ2-4	CASSHVMTVAKNIQYF
TRBV6-5	TRBJ1-1	CASSSDRYPDTEAFF
TRBV5-1	TRBJ2-2	CASSSYTGTGELFF
TRBV28	TRBJ1-2	CASFEQNYGYTF
TRBV7-2	TRBJ2-6	CASSLQGSPSGANVLTF
TRBV20-1	TRBJ2-7	CSARLGYSSYEQYF
TRBV7-6	TRBJ2-7	CASSCTSNEQYF